This TCR beta chain was documented in a study of vaccination effects on CD4 cells after COVID-19. About this clone: Its antigen remains unidentified.

Profiled with immunoSEQ multiplex PCR; TCRdb holds only in-frame clones, not every one. The sample holds roughly 15,000 clones; nearly 80% are singletons and the top ten take 29%. ViraFEST used viral peptide pools to expand antigen-specific CD4+ T cells before sequencing. Cultured cells yielded isolated CD4+ T cells after 10 days. Documented for the person is a PCR-confirmed SARS-CoV-2 infection occurring between March and December 2020. Vaccine administered to participants consisted of two doses of either BNT162b2 or mRNA-1273. This CDR3 spans 14 amino acids. Germline trimming cut 5 bases from V and 3 bases from J; bases unmatched to any gene: 5. The germline gives CDR1 SNHLY, CDR2 FYNNEI.

The clonotype was recovered from a human donor who had a prior SARS-CoV-2 infection. The chain is built from TRBV2 and TRBJ2-7; 9 bases match TRBD1. The source material was CD4+ T cells from PBMCs cultured with HCoV-NL63 spike peptides, sampled after COVID-19 vaccination. The CDR3 is CASSLGTGIYEQYF. CDR3 in DNA: TGTGCCAGCAGTCTTGGGACAGGGATCTACGAGCAGTACTTC.